This T cell receptor beta chain stems from a study of early T cells in non-severe SARS-CoV-2 infection. Across the whole study: Sequencing was performed on bulk RNA from unsorted whole blood, leaving chains unpaired.

This clonotype was found a few times. Its antigen is unknown. Molecules of cDNA were individually given unique molecular identifiers that were attached to them. TCRdb re-derived calls from the 5' RACE reads in MiXCR, one entry per CDR3 protein. The sample comprises more than 80,000 distinct CDR3 sequences, 12% to 15% of which are singletons, and 1.4% rests with the top ten. The CDR3 sequence is 16 residues long. J lost 8 bases, V lost 0 bases, and 11 bases had no gene match. Per germline, CDR1 SGDLS and CDR2 YYNGEE. Study-level results: Matching with VDJdb favored anti-spike CD8 responses (missing private and CD4 specificities).

This receptor was taken from an adult who was a healthcare worker with PCR-confirmed SARS-CoV-2 infection or an uninfected control (not recorded which). Specimen: whole blood. The chain has TRBV9 and TRBJ1-3; TRBD1 matches at 7 bases. CDR3 sequence: CASSVAHGGGSDTIYF. CDR3 DNA sequence: TGTGCCAGCAGCGTAGCTCATGGAGGGGGCTCGGACACCATATATTTT.